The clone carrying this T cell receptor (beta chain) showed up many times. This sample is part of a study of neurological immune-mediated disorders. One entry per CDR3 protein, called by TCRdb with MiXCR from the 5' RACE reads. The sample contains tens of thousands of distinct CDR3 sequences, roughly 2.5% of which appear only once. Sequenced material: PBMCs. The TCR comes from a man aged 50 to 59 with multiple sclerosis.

The CDR3 DNA reads as TGCAGTGCTACAGGGTGGAACACTGAAGCTTTCTTT. Translation: CSATGWNTEAFF. The V and J genes are TRBV20-1 and TRBJ1-1; possible D gene TRBD1, 5 bases. Trimming took off 4 bases at V and 1 base at J, with 7 bases between the two ends. The CDR3 extends over 12 amino acids. The V gene's germline CDR1 is DFQATT and CDR2 SNEGSKA (reference sequence).